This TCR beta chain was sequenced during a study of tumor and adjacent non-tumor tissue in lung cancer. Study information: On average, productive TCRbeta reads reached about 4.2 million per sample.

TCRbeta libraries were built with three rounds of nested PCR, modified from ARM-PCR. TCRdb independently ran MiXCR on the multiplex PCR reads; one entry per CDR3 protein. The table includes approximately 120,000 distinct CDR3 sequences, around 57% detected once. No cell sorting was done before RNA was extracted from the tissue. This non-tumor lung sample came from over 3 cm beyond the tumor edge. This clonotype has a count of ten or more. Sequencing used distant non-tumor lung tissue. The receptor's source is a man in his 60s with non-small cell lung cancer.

The CDR3 sequence: CASSLVGTAYNEQFF. The CDR3 DNA reads TGTGCCAGCAGCTTAGTAGGGACTGCCTACAATGAGCAGTTCTTC. This chain joins TRBV7-8 and TRBJ2-1; D is possibly TRBD2 (6 bases). V shed 1 base and J shed 2 bases, with 9 bases lying between them. CDR3 length: 15 amino acids. Germline V gene lookup returns CDR1 SGHVS and CDR2 FQNEAQ.